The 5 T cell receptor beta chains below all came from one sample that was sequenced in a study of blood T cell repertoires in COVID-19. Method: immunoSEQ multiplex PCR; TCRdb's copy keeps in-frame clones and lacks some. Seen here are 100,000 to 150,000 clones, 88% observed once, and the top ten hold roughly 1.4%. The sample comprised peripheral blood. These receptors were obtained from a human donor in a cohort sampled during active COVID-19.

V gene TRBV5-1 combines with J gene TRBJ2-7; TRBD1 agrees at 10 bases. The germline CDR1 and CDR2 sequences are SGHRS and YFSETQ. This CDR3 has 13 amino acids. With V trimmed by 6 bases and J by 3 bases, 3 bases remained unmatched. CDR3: CASTRDRGYEQYF. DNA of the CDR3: TGCGCCAGCACCCGGGACAGGGGCTACGAGCAGTACTTC.

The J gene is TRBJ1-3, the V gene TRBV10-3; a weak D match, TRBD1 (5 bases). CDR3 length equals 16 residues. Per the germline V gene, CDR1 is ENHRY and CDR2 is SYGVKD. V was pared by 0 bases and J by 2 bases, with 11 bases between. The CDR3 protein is CAISESTQGPGNTIYF. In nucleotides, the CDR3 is TGTGCCATCAGTGAGTCGACTCAGGGCCCTGGAAACACCATATATTTT.

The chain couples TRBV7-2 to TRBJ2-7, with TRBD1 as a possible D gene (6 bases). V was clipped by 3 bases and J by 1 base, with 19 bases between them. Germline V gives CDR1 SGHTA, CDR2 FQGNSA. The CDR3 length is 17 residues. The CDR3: CASSFPTGLGSSYEQYF. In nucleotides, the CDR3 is TGTGCCAGCAGCTTCCCGACAGGACTGGGCAGTTCCTACGAGCAGTACTTC.

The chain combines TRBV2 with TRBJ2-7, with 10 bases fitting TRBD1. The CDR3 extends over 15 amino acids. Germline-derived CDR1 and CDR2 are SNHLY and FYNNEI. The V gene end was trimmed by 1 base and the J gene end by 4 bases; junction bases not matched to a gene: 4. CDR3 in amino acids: CASSEGTGGLYEQYF. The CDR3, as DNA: TGTGCCAGCAGTGAAGGGACAGGGGGTTTGTACGAGCAGTACTTC. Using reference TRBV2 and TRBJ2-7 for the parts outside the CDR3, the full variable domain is EPEVTQTPSHQVTQMGQEVILRCVPISNHLYFYWYRQILGQKVEFLVSFYNNEISEKSEIFDDQFSVERPDGSNFTLKIRSTKLEDSAMYFCASSEGTGGLYEQYFGPGTRLTVT.

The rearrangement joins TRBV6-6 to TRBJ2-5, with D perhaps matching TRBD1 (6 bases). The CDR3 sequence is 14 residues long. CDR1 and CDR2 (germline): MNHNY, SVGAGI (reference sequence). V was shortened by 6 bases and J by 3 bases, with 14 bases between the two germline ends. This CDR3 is CASSGTPAEETQYF. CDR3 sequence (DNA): TGTGCCAGCAGCGGGACACCAGCGGAAGAGACCCAGTACTTC.